The sequence of this T cell receptor (beta chain) was determined in a study of CD8 T cells in ankylosing spondylitis. Germline V CDR1 and CDR2: LNHDA, SQIVND (reference sequence). The CDR3 is 14 residues long. Losses at the gene ends were 7 bases for V and 6 bases for J; bases not matched to a gene: 8. On this clonotype: Antigen unknown.

TCRdb re-called the 5' RACE reads with MiXCR, one entry per CDR3 protein. The sample has about 540,000 distinct CDR3 sequences; approximately 11% are singletons. Study-level findings and limits: Ankylosing spondylitis blood appeared to carry a characteristic TCR beta motif of several highly homologous variants.

The sample comprised blood, either unsorted or a sorted T cell fraction (not recorded which). The chain combines TRBV19 with TRBJ2-1, with 8 bases that match TRBD2. This TCR came from a male donor with ankylosing spondylitis. DNA of the CDR3: TGTGCCAGTACCAGGACTAGCACCGGCAATGAGCAGTTCTTC. Its protein is CASTRTSTGNEQFF.